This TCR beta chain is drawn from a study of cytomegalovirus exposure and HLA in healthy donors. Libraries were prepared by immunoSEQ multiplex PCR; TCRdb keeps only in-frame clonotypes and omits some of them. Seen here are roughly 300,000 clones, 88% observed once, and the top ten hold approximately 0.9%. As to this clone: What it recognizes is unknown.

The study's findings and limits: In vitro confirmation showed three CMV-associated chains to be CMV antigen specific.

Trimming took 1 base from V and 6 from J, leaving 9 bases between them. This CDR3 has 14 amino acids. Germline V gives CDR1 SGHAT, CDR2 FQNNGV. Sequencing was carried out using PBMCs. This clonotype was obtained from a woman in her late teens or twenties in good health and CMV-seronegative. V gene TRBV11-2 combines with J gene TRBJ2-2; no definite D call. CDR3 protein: CASSLVAPSGELFF. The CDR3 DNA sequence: TGTGCCAGCAGCTTAGTAGCCCCATCCGGGGAGCTGTTTTTT.